This T cell receptor (beta chain) was recovered during a study of shared clonotypes between healthy human individuals. To note about this clone: Its specificity is unknown.

It was across several immunoSEQ plates that each subset's genomic DNA was evenly split. Per the original data handling: ImmunoSEQ yielded junction-only sequences lacking quality scores, so filtering differed. The repertoire was sequenced with immunoSEQ multiplex PCR; TCRdb's copy has only in-frame clones and lacks some. V and J calls and clone size come straight from that table; D and trimming were deduced from the DNA. Seen here are 2 million to 2.5 million clones, 80% to 95% observed once, and the top ten hold approximately 0.41%. Adults of Caucasian background living in Nashville, Tennessee made up all donors. V was trimmed by 2 bases and J by 3 bases, leaving 4 bases between them. Per germline, CDR1 SGHAT and CDR2 FQNNGV. The CDR3 contains 13 residues. Study-wide findings and caveats: Naive subsets generally exceeded memory subsets in estimated richness.

The source material was naive CD4+ T cells from PBMCs. As to subset: CD45RA+ positively selected. This chain uses TRBV11-2 with TRBJ2-2; D is ambiguous. The origin of this receptor is a man aged 18 to 30 in good health. Some clones in this sample may be carry-over from other donors' samples. The CDR3 nucleotides read TGTGCCAGCAGCTTACCCTACACCGGGGAGCTGTTTTTT. Amino acid sequence: CASSLPYTGELFF. Combining the CDR3 with reference TRBV11-2 and TRBJ2-2 gives the whole variable domain EAGVAQSPRYKIIEKRQSVAFWCNPISGHATLYWYQQILGQGPKLLIQFQNNGVVDDSQLPKDRFSAERLKGVDSTLKIQPAKLEDSAVYLCASSLPYTGELFFGEGSRLTVL.